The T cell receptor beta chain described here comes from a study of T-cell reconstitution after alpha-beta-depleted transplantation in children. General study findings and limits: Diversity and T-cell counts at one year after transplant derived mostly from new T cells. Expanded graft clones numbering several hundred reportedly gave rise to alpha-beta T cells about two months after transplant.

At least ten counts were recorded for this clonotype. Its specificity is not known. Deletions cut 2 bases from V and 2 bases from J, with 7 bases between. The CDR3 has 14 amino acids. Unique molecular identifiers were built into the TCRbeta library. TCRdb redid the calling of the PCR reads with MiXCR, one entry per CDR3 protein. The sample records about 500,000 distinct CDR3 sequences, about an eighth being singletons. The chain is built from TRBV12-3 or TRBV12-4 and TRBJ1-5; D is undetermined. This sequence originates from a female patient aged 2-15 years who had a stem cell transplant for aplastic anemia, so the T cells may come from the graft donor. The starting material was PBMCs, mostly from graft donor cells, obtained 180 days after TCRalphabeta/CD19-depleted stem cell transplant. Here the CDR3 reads CASSLMGGNQPQHF. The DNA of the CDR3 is TGTGCCAGCAGTTTAATGGGCGGCAATCAGCCCCAGCATTTT.